This entry describes one TCR beta chain. The sample comes from a study of blood T cell repertoires in COVID-19. The CDR3 is 14 residues long. Deletions cut 3 bases from V and 5 bases from J, with 14 bases between. The germline CDR1 and CDR2 sequences are SGHDT and YYEEEE. Generated by immunoSEQ multiplex PCR, the TCRdb table keeps only in-frame clones and is missing some. In the table there are roughly 30,000 clones, roughly nine tenths of which are singletons. The chain carries TRBV5-6 and TRBJ1-2; D not certain. The receptor comes from a human donor in a cohort sampled during active COVID-19. Sequencing was done on a sample of peripheral blood. The CDR3 spells CASSSPSVPYGYTF. As DNA, the CDR3 is TGTGCCAGCAGCTCTCCCTCGGTGCCGTATGGCTACACCTTC. Combining the CDR3 with reference TRBV5-6 and TRBJ1-2 gives the whole variable domain DAGVTQSPTHLIKTRGQQVTLRCSPKSGHDTVSWYQQALGQGPQFIFQYYEEEERQRGNFPDRFSGHQFPNYSSELNVNALLLGDSALYLCASSSPSVPYGYTFGSGTRLTVV.